This T cell receptor (beta chain) emerged from a study of early T cells in non-severe SARS-CoV-2 infection. Study summary: Chains were unpaired, as sequencing was done on bulk RNA from unsorted whole blood. Study-level results: VDJdb matching favored anti-spike CD8 responses, missing private and CD4 specificities.

This clonotype has more than one count but fewer than ten. Its antigen is not known. CDR3 length: 15 amino acids. V shed 3 bases and J shed 1 base, with 7 bases lying between them. Unique molecular identifiers were added to individual cDNA molecules. TCRdb reprocessed the 5' RACE reads with MiXCR, giving one entry per CDR3 protein. The sample has about 61,000 distinct CDR3 sequences; 12% are singletons. This sequence was found in an adult who was a healthcare worker with PCR-confirmed SARS-CoV-2 infection or an uninfected control (not recorded which). The donor label of this sample is uncertain. The material was whole blood, obtained at baseline. V is TRBV12-3 or TRBV12-4 and J is TRBJ2-6; D is unclear. CDR3 DNA sequence: TGTGCCAGCAGTTTTTCACGGTCTGGGGCCAACGTCCTGACTTTC. Translated, it gives CASSFSRSGANVLTF.